What follows is one T cell receptor beta chain and its context. Its antigen is currently unknown. The source of the sample is a study of radiotherapy plus CTLA-4 blockade in lung cancer. The overall study: Roughly 17% of patients responded objectively, and around 32% achieved disease control.

Sequencing used immunoSEQ multiplex PCR; TCRdb keeps in-frame clones, though not all of them. The sample contains approximately 90,000 clones, roughly 80% of which appear only once. V gave up 0 bases and J gave up 4 bases, with 21 bases separating them. This CDR3 has 19 amino acids. Germline V gene data show CDR1 as LGHNT and CDR2 as FRNRAP. Study-level points and caveats: The best predictor of response was reported to be early blood T cell clone dynamics, with interferon-beta.

The sequence came from a human donor with non-small cell lung cancer who had stable disease on radiotherapy plus ipilimumab. The sample here was peripheral blood, taken from a patient treated with radiotherapy plus ipilimumab. The rearrangement uses TRBV12-5 and TRBJ2-2, with a possible D match to TRBD2 (6 bases). The CDR3 nucleotides are TGTGCTAGTGGTTTGGTACCAGCTAGCGTGAACGCCTTCACCGGGGAGCTGTTTTTT. Translating gives CASGLVPASVNAFTGELFF.